The clone carrying this T cell receptor (beta chain) came up a few times. This record comes from a study of T cell repertoires in cytomegalovirus infection. Study context: Shared public TCR beta signatures pointed to both CMV infection and a matching HLA type.

The CDR3 runs to 15 residues. Germline CDR1 and CDR2: SGHRS and YFSETQ. V was cut by 0 bases and J by 4 bases, with 10 bases left in between. TCRdb analysed the reads with MiXCR anew, one entry per CDR3 protein. Counted here are about 490,000 distinct CDR3 sequences, about 25% occurring once; the ten biggest clones make up roughly an eighth. The sequenced material came from PBMCs. This TCR was sampled from a human donor in good health (CMV status not recorded). Some clones in this sample may be carry-over from other donors' samples. The chain has TRBV5-1 and TRBJ2-2; D gene uncertain. The CDR3 spells CASSLAGVGTGELFF. CDR3 sequence (DNA): TGCGCCAGCAGCTTGGCGGGCGTGGGCACCGGGGAGCTGTTTTTT.